Included here is one TCR beta chain sequence, with context. CDR1 is SNHLY and CDR2 is FYNNEI in the germline V gene. V dropped 1 base and J dropped 5; count of bases not matched to a gene: 17. The CDR3 has 18 residues. The data were obtained in a study of T cell changes during pregnancy in multiple sclerosis. The assay was immunoSEQ multiplex PCR, and TCRdb's table has in-frame clones only and misses some. The sample holds around 29,000 clones, more than 75% seen once. Sample: CD8+ T cells from peripheral blood mononuclear cells, taken after pregnancy. This chain connects TRBV2 to TRBJ2-7, with 7 bases matching TRBD1. The clonotype was recovered from a female donor with multiple sclerosis, enrolled in a pregnancy study. CDR3 sequence reads: CASSEEVVGTAAPDEQYF. The DNA for the CDR3 is TGTGCCAGCAGTGAAGAGGTTGTCGGGACAGCGGCGCCCGACGAGCAGTACTTC.